This TCR beta chain is from a study of blood T cell repertoires in COVID-19. Trimming shortened V by 0 bases and J by 1 base, and 12 bases separated the two germline ends. This CDR3 spans 17 amino acids. Germline V gene data show CDR1 as LGHNA and CDR2 as YSLEER. Under the authors' procedure: For nucleated cells, counts were estimated from reference gene primer amplification. Clones were read by immunoSEQ multiplex PCR, and TCRdb kept only the in-frame ones, dropping some. V and J calls and clone size are those listed in that table; D and trimming were worked out from the DNA. The repertoire includes some 38,000 clones, 65% to 85% of them detected once, and 9% to 10% sits in the top ten.

The receptor was derived from a man aged 55 to 70 in a cohort sampled during active COVID-19. The chain combines TRBV4-3 with TRBJ2-2, with a weak D call TRBD1 (6 bases). The sample comprised peripheral blood. CDR3 nucleotide sequence: TGCGCCAGCAGCCAAGACACGGGACATAGGAACACCGGGGAGCTGTTTTTT. Its protein product is CASSQDTGHRNTGELFF.